The clone carrying this TCR beta chain was seen many times. Its antigen is not identified. The source of the sample is a study of T cells in Graves' hyperthyroidism and ophthalmopathy. The investigators amplified TCR beta CDR3 regions from RNA transcripts. Researchers ran a first-round RT-PCR on the TCR CDR3 using the HTBI primer set. TCRdb itself ran the multiplex PCR reads through MiXCR, one entry per CDR3 protein. The sample records 450,000 to 700,000 distinct CDR3 sequences, more than 45% being singletons. The CDR3 contains 16 residues. Germline V lookup: CDR1 SGHVS, CDR2 FQNEAQ. Trimming stripped 5 bases from V and 6 bases from J, with 22 bases between. Study-level results: The majority of expanded thyroid clonotypes above 0.001 also appeared in blood.

V and J are TRBV7-8 and TRBJ1-1; maybe TRBD1 (5 bases). The sample was peripheral blood or thyroid tissue (not recorded which). The sequence came from an adult woman with Graves' disease, either hyperthyroidism or ophthalmopathy (not recorded which). CDR3 sequence: CASSPSGALGLSEAFF. The DNA of the CDR3 is TGTGCCAGCAGCCCCTCCGGGGCCCTCGGGTTATCTGAAGCTTTCTTT.